The 23 T cell receptor beta chains in this list originate from one sample, sequenced in a study of beta chain features in type 1 diabetes. Expressed TCRB transcripts were sequenced, since all the RNA that had been isolated was reverse transcribed. This table comes from immunoSEQ multiplex PCR, and its TCRdb copy is limited to in-frame clones, with some not included. This sample has hundreds of thousands of clones, with about an eighth found just once. Sequencing was performed on naive CD4+ T cells from blood. Every receptor here comes from a woman aged 18-29 years in good health.

This clone has a handful of counts. This chain links TRBV9 with TRBJ2-5, with 9 bases that match TRBD2. Germline-derived CDR1 and CDR2 are SGDLS and YYNGEE. Trimming took 1 base from V and 1 from J; bases not matched to a gene: 2. The CDR3 loop spans 15 amino acids. The CDR3 here is CASSVSTSGQETQYF. The CDR3 DNA is TGTGCCAGCAGCGTATCGACTAGCGGCCAAGAGACCCAGTACTTC.

The chain employs TRBV27 and TRBJ1-1; D is possibly TRBD1 (5 bases). This CDR3 has 15 amino acids. Germline CDR1 and CDR2: MNHEY and SMNVEV (reference sequence). Trimming pared 5 bases from V and 1 base from J, leaving 14 bases between. The CDR3 loop reads CASSQRTPSNTEAFF. The CDR3 coding sequence is TGTGCCAGCAGTCAGAGGACACCTTCGAACACTGAAGCTTTCTTT.

The chain carries TRBV28 and TRBJ2-5; TRBD1 might be the D (5 bases). Trimming took off 5 bases at V and 0 bases at J, with 10 bases between the two ends. The CDR3 length is 14 residues. From germline, CDR1 is MDHEN and CDR2 SYDVKM. The CDR3 is CASSPRAYQETQYF. For the CDR3, the DNA is TGTGCCAGCAGTCCCAGGGCGTACCAAGAGACCCAGTACTTC.

This clone has only a few counts. V gene TRBV29-1 combines with J gene TRBJ1-4, with D possibly being TRBD1 (6 bases). The V end was cut by 5 bases, the J end by 0 bases, with 10 bases between. Germline V gives CDR1 SQVTM, CDR2 ANQGSEA. The CDR3 is made up of 14 amino acids. This CDR3 is CSVQGSSTNEKLFF. The CDR3 DNA reads as TGCAGCGTTCAGGGGAGTTCAACTAATGAAAAACTGTTTTTT.

This sequence joins TRBV9 and TRBJ2-3; no clear D. The V and J ends lost 0 bases and 4 bases respectively, with 9 bases between them. The CDR3 consists of 14 residues. The germline V gene has CDR1 SGDLS and CDR2 YYNGEE. CDR3 nucleotides: TGTGCCAGCAGCGTAGATGGTAGACCAGATACGCAGTATTTT. This sequence encodes CASSVDGRPDTQYF. Together with reference TRBV9 and TRBJ2-3, the CDR3 gives the full variable domain: DSGVTQTPKHLITATGQRVTLRCSPRSGDLSVYWYQQSLDQGLQFLIQYYNGEERAKGNILERFSAQQFPDLHSELNLSSLELGDSALYFCASSVDGRPDTQYFGPGTRLTVL.

This clone turned up a few times. Distinct nucleotide sequences in the sample also encode this CDR3. V is TRBV5-1 and J is TRBJ2-2, with D uncertain. Deletions cut 0 bases from V and 6 bases from J, with 6 bases between. The CDR3 spans 13 residues. In germline, CDR1 is SGHRS, CDR2 YFSETQ. In DNA, the CDR3 is TGCGCCAGCAGCTTGGATCCCTCCGGGGAGCTGTTTTTT. Its protein product is CASSLDPSGELFF.

This CDR3 is CASSGQATLTKNIQYF. Written as DNA, the CDR3 is TGTGCCAGCAGTGGACAGGCTACCCTAACCAAAAACATTCAGTACTTC. The chain carries TRBV2 and TRBJ2-4; the D gene is possibly TRBD1 (6 bases). V lost 4 bases, J lost 2 bases, and 15 bases lay in between. The CDR3 is made up of 16 amino acids. Germline V lookup: CDR1 SNHLY, CDR2 FYNNEI.

The chain has TRBV7-2 and TRBJ2-1; 10 bases line up with TRBD2. The CDR3 covers 16 residues. Germline CDR1 SGHTA, CDR2 FQGNSA. Unmatched junction bases numbered 7, after V lost 1 base and J lost 7 bases. CDR3 coding DNA: TGTGCCAGCAGCTTAGACGCAGCGGGGGGGCCAAATGAGCAGTTCTTC. Residues: CASSLDAAGGPNEQFF.

The chain is built from TRBV7-9 and TRBJ1-1; D unclear. The CDR3 totals 13 residues. Trimming took off 2 bases at V and 2 bases at J, with 6 bases between the two ends. Germline assignment: CDR1 SEHNR and CDR2 FQNEAQ (reference sequence). As DNA, the CDR3 is TGTGCCAGCAGCTTATGGGGAAACACTGAAGCTTTCTTT. This translates into CASSLWGNTEAFF.

In its sample, this clone was seen a few times. This chain connects TRBV5-4 to TRBJ1-1; D call uncertain. This CDR3 contains 11 residues. Germline CDR1 SGHNT, CDR2 YYREEE (reference sequence). With 2 bases removed from V and 7 bases from J, the gap between germline ends came to 6 bases. CDR3 sequence (DNA): TGTGCCAGCAGCTTCGGGCTTGAAGCTTTCTTT. Protein sequence: CASSFGLEAFF. The entire variable domain, with the rest obtained from reference TRBV5-4 and TRBJ1-1, is as follows: ETGVTQSPTHLIKTRGQQVTLRCSSQSGHNTVSWYQQALGQGPQFIFQYYREEENGRGNFPPRFSGLQFPNYSSELNVNALELDDSALYLCASSFGLEAFFGQGTRLTVV.

The CDR3: CASSETRGGQNTEAFF. DNA of the CDR3: TGCGCCAGCAGCGAAACCCGGGGCGGGCAGAACACTGAAGCTTTCTTT. The chain joins TRBV5-1 to TRBJ1-1; D perhaps matches TRBD1 (5 bases). V lost 4 bases and J lost 1, with 17 bases in between. Germline values: CDR1 SGHRS, CDR2 YFSETQ. The CDR3 covers 16 residues.

This clone has more than one count but fewer than ten. The rearrangement links TRBV7-2 to TRBJ2-7; D call uncertain. CDR1 and CDR2 (germline): SGHTA, FQGNSA. This CDR3 region has 13 residues. Trimming cost V 1 base and J 6 bases, with 10 bases left between them. The CDR3 loop reads CASSLGFRSEQYF. In DNA form, the CDR3 reads TGTGCCAGCAGCTTAGGATTTAGGTCCGAGCAGTACTTC.

This clone came up a few times. The rearrangement links TRBV29-1 to TRBJ2-5, with 7 bases fitting TRBD1. Germline V CDR1 and CDR2: SQVTM, ANQGSEA. This CDR3 has 13 amino acids. Germline trimming cut 7 bases from V and 1 base from J; bases unmatched to any gene: 6. This CDR3 is CSATGASQETQYF. The CDR3 DNA sequence: TGCAGCGCCACAGGGGCCAGCCAAGAGACCCAGTACTTC. The full variable domain, with the rest looked up from reference TRBV29-1 and TRBJ2-5, is SAVISQKPSRDICQRGTSLTIQCQVDSQVTMMFWYRQQPGQSLTLIATANQGSEATYESGFVIDKFPISRPNLTFSTLTVSNMSPEDSSIYLCSATGASQETQYFGPGTRLLVL.

The V gene is TRBV4-1, the J gene TRBJ2-4; possibly TRBD2 for D (5 bases). V was cut by 0 bases and J by 6 bases, with 15 bases left in between. The CDR3 is 16 amino acids. Germline CDR1 is MGHRA and CDR2 is YSYEKL. The CDR3 nucleotides are TGCGCCAGCAGCCAAGATGGTACACAAGGGAGAAACATTCAGTACTTC. Translating it yields CASSQDGTQGRNIQYF.

The chain employs TRBV7-2 and TRBJ1-4; D is unclear. Germline V lookup: CDR1 SGHTA, CDR2 FQGNSA. Trimming took off 3 bases at V and 5 bases at J, with 7 bases between the two ends. The CDR3 consists of 13 residues. CDR3 DNA: TGTGCCAGCAGCTTGGTCCAGAATGAAAAACTGTTTTTT. This sequence encodes CASSLVQNEKLFF.

V gene TRBV7-9 combines with J gene TRBJ2-4, with D tentatively TRBD1 (6 bases). CDR1 is SEHNR and CDR2 is FQNEAQ in the germline V gene (reference sequence). The germline V and J ends were trimmed by 5 bases and 0 bases, with 14 bases remaining between them. The CDR3 covers 16 residues. The CDR3 DNA reads as TGTGCCAGCAGCCCTCTGGCAGGGGCAGCCAAAAACATTCAGTACTTC. Protein product: CASSPLAGAAKNIQYF. The entire variable domain, with the rest obtained from reference TRBV7-9 and TRBJ2-4, is as follows: DTGVSQNPRHKITKRGQNVTFRCDPISEHNRLYWYRQTLGQGPEFLTYFQNEAQLEKSRLLSDRFSAERPKGSFSTLEIQRTEQGDSAMYLCASSPLAGAAKNIQYFGAGTRLSVL.

The genes are TRBV5-1 and TRBJ2-1; 7 bases fit TRBD2. The CDR3 extends over 12 amino acids. Germline V gene sequence: CDR1 SGHRS, CDR2 YFSETQ. The V and J ends lost 5 bases and 6 bases, in that order; junction bases with no gene match: 2. The CDR3 sequence: CASSRGVNEQFF. CDR3 in DNA: TGCGCCAGCAGTCGGGGGGTCAATGAGCAGTTCTTC.

This clone was counted between two and nine times. The chain has TRBV30 and TRBJ1-2, with 9 positions matching TRBD1. The CDR3 length is 13 residues. CDR1 is GTSNPN, CDR2 SVGIG, per germline (reference sequence). The V and J ends lost 7 bases and 6 bases, in that order; junction bases with no gene match: 9. Here the CDR3 reads CASWTGEIHGYTF. The CDR3 region has the DNA TGTGCCTCATGGACAGGGGAAATACATGGCTACACCTTC.

In this sample, this clone turned up many times. The same CDR3 is also encoded by other DNA sequences in this sample. V and J are TRBV5-1 and TRBJ2-1; D gene uncertain. The CDR3 totals 13 residues. Looked up from germline, CDR1 is SGHRS and CDR2 is YFSETQ. The V gene lost 1 base and the J gene lost 0 bases, with 2 bases spanning the gap. The CDR3 here is CASSLNSYNEQFF. DNA for the CDR3: TGCGCCAGCAGCTTGAACTCCTACAATGAGCAGTTCTTC.

This clone showed up just a few times. The J gene is TRBJ2-3, the V gene TRBV28; TRBD1 matches 10 bases. From germline, CDR1 is MDHEN and CDR2 SYDVKM. The CDR3 has 13 amino acids. V dropped 5 bases and J dropped 9; count of bases not matched to a gene: 5. Here the CDR3 reads CASSPGTGATQYF. CDR3 DNA: TGTGCCAGCAGTCCCGGGACAGGGGCAACGCAGTATTTT.

This clone has only a few counts. The chain joins TRBV29-1 to TRBJ1-1; 7 bases are a match to TRBD1. Per germline, CDR1 SQVTM and CDR2 ANQGSEA. CDR3 size: 13 residues. V lost 2 bases, J lost 6 bases, and 6 bases stayed unmatched. This chain's CDR3 is CSVERGDRSEAFF. The CDR3 nucleotides read TGCAGCGTTGAACGGGGGGACAGATCTGAAGCTTTCTTT. Drawing the rest from reference TRBV29-1 and TRBJ1-1, the complete variable domain is SAVISQKPSRDICQRGTSLTIQCQVDSQVTMMFWYRQQPGQSLTLIATANQGSEATYESGFVIDKFPISRPNLTFSTLTVSNMSPEDSSIYLCSVERGDRSEAFFGQGTRLTVV.

This clone has just a few counts. V is TRBV15 and J is TRBJ2-5; D is undetermined. Per germline, CDR1 LNHNV and CDR2 YYDKDF (reference sequence). V lost 1 base, J lost 1 base, and 4 bases lay in between. This CDR3 has 13 amino acids. This chain's CDR3 is CATSRVFQETQYF. In DNA form, the CDR3 reads TGTGCCACCAGCAGAGTGTTCCAAGAGACCCAGTACTTC.

V is TRBV9 and J is TRBJ1-1, with a tentative D call TRBD1 (5 bases). Germline V gene lookup returns CDR1 SGDLS and CDR2 YYNGEE. V was clipped by 6 bases and J by 1 base, with 13 bases between them. The CDR3 consists of 14 residues. The CDR3 sequence is CASTPGVENTEAFF. As DNA, the CDR3 is TGTGCCAGCACTCCGGGGGTAGAGAACACTGAAGCTTTCTTT.